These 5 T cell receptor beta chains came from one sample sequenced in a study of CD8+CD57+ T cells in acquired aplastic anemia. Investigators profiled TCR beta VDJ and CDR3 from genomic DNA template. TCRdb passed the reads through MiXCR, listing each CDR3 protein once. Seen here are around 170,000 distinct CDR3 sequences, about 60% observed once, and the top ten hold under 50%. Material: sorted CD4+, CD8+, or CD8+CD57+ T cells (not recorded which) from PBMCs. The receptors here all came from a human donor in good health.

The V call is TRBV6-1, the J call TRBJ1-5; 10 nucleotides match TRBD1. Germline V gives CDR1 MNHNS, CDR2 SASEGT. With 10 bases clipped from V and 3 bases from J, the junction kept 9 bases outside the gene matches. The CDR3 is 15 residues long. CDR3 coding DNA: TGTGCCACCTTCCCGGGACAGGGGTTCAATCAGCCCCAGCATTTT. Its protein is CATFPGQGFNQPQHF.

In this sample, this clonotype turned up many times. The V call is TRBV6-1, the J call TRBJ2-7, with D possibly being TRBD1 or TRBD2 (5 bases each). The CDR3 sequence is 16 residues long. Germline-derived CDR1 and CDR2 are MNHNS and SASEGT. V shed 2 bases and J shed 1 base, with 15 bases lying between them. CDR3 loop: CASSEWGTGGSYEQYF. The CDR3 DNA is TGTGCCAGCAGTGAATGGGGGACGGGCGGTTCCTACGAGCAGTACTTC.

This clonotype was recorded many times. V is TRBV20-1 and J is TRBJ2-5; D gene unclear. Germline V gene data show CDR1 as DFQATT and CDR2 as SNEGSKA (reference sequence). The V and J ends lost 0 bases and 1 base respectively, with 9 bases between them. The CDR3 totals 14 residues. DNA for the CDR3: TGCAGTGCTAGAGATCTCGGCCTCCAAGAGACCCAGTACTTC. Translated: CSARDLGLQETQYF.

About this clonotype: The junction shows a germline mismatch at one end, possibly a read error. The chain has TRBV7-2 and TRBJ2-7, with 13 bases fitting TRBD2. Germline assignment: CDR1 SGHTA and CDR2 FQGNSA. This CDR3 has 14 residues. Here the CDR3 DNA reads TGTGCCAGCGGTCGACTAGCGGGAGGCTACGAGCAGTGCTTC. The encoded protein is CASGRLAGGYEQCF.

This CDR3 is CASSLEAASYNEQFF. The DNA for the CDR3 is TGCGCCAGCAGCTTAGAAGCGGCATCCTACAATGAGCAGTTCTTC. This sequence joins TRBV5-1 and TRBJ2-1, with D tentatively TRBD2 (5 bases). The ends were cut back, 2 bases at V and 1 base at J, with 10 bases in the middle. The CDR3 loop spans 15 amino acids. Per germline, CDR1 SGHRS and CDR2 YFSETQ.